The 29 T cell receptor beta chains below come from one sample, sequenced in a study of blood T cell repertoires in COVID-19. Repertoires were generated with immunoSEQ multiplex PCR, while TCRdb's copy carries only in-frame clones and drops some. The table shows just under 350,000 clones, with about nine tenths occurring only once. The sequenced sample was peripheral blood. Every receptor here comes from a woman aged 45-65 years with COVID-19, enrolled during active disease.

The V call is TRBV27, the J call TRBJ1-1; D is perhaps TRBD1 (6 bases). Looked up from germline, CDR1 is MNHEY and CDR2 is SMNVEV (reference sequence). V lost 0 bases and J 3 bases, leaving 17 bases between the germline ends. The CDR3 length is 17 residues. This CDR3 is CASSLSVDSGRDTEAFF. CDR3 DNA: TGTGCCAGCAGTTTATCGGTGGACAGCGGGAGGGACACTGAAGCTTTCTTT.

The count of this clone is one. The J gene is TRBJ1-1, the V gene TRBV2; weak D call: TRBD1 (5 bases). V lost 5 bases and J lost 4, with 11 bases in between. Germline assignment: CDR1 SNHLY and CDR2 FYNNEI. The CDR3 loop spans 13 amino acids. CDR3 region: CASSQKQATEAFF. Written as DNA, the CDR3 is TGTGCCAGCAGTCAAAAACAGGCCACTGAAGCTTTCTTT.

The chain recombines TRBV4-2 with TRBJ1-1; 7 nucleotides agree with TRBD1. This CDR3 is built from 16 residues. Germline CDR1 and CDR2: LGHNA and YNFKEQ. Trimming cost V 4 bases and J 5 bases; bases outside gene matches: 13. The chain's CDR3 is CASSLYRGELITEAFF. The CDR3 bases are TGTGCCAGCAGCCTCTACAGGGGTGAGCTTATAACTGAAGCTTTCTTT.

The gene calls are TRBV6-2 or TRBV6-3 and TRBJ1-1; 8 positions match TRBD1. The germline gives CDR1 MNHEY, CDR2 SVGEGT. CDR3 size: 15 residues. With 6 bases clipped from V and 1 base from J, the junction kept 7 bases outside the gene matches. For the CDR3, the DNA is TGTGCCAGCAGCCAAACCGGGACAGGGAACACTGAAGCTTTCTTT. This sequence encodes CASSQTGTGNTEAFF.

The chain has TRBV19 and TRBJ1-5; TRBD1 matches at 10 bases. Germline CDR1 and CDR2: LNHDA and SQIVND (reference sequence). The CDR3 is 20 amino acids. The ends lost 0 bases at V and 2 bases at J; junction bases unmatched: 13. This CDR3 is CASSIERGTGETWGNQPQHF. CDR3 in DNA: TGTGCCAGTAGTATAGAGAGAGGGACAGGGGAGACTTGGGGCAATCAGCCCCAGCATTTT.

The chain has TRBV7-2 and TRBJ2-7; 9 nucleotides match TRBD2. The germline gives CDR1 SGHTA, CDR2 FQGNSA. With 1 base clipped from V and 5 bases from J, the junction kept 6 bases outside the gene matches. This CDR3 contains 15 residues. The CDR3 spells CASSLGASGTDEQYF. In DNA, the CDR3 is TGTGCCAGCAGCTTAGGGGCTAGCGGGACTGACGAGCAGTACTTC. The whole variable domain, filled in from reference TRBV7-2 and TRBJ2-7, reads GAGVSQSPSNKVTEKGKDVELRCDPISGHTALYWYRQSLGQGLEFLIYFQGNSAPDKSGLPSDRFSAERTGGSVSTLTIQRTQQEDSAVYLCASSLGASGTDEQYFGPGTRLTVT.

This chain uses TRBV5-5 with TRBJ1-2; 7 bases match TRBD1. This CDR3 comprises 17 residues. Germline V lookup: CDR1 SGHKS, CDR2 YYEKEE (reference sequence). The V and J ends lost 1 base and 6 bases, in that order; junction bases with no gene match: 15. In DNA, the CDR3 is TGTGCCAGCAGCTTGTATGGAAGGGGGCGGATAGCGGATGGCTACACCTTC. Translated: CASSLYGRGRIADGYTF.

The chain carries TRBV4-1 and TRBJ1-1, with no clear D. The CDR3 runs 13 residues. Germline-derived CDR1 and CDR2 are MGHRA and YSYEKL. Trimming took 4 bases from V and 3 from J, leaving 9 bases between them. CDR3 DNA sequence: TGCGCCAGCAGCCCTACGATCTACACTGAAGCTTTCTTT. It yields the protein CASSPTIYTEAFF.

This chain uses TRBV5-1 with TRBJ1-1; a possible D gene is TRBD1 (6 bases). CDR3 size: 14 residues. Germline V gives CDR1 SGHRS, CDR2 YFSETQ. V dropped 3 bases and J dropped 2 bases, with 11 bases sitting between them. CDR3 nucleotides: TGCGCCAGCAGCTCAGGGACATCTAACACTGAAGCTTTCTTT. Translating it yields CASSSGTSNTEAFF.

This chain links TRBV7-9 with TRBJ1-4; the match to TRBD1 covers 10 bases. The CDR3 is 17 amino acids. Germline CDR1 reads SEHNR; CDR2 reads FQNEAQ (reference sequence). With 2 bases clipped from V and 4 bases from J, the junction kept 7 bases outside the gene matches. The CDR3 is CASSLWGQGRNNEKLFF. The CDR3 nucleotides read TGTGCCAGCAGCTTATGGGGACAGGGGCGGAATAATGAAAAACTGTTTTTT. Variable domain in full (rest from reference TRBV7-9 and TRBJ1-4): DTGVSQNPRHKITKRGQNVTFRCDPISEHNRLYWYRQTLGQGPEFLTYFQNEAQLEKSRLLSDRFSAERPKGSFSTLEIQRTEQGDSAMYLCASSLWGQGRNNEKLFFGSGTQLSVL.

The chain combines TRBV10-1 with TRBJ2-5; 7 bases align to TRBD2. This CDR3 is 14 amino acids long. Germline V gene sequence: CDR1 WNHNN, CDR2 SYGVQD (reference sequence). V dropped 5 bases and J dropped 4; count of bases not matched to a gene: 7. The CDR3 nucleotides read TGCGCCAGCAGTAGCGGGAAAGTGGGAGAGACCCAGTACTTC. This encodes CASSSGKVGETQYF.

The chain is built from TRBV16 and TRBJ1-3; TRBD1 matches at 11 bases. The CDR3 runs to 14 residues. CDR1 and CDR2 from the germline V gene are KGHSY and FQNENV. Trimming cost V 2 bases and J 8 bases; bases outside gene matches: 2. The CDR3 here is CASSQRTGGYTIYF. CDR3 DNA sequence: TGTGCCAGCAGCCAACGGACAGGGGGCTACACCATATATTTT. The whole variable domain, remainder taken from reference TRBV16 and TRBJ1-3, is GEEVAQTPKHLVRGEGQKAKLYCAPIKGHSYVFWYQQVLKNEFKFLISFQNENVFDETGMPKERFSAKCLPNSPCSLEIQATKLEDSAVYFCASSQRTGGYTIYFGEGSWLTVV.

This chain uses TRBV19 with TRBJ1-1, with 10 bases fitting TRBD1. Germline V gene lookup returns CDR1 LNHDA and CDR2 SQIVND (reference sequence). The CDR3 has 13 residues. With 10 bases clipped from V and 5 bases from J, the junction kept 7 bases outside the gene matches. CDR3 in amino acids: CAIQTGGGTEAFF. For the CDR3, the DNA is TGTGCCATACAGACAGGGGGCGGAACTGAAGCTTTCTTT.

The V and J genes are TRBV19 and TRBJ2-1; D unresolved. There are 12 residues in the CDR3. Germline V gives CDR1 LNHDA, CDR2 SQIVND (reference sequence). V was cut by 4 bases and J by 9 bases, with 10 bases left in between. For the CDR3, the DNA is TGTGCCAGTAGTAGAGGAGCCGGTGAGCAGTTCTTC. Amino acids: CASSRGAGEQFF.

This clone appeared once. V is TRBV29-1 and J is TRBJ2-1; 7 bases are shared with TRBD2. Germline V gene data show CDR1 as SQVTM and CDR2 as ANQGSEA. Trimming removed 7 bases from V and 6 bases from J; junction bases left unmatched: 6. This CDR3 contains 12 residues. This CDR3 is CSGEGLVNEQFF. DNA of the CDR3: TGCAGCGGCGAAGGACTAGTCAATGAGCAGTTCTTC.

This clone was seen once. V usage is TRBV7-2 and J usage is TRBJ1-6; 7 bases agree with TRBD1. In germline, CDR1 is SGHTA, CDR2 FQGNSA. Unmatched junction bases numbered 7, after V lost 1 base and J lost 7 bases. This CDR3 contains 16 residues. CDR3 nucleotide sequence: TGTGCCAGCAGCTTAGGACAGGGTGGGCCCAATTCACCCCTCCACTTT. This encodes CASSLGQGGPNSPLHF.

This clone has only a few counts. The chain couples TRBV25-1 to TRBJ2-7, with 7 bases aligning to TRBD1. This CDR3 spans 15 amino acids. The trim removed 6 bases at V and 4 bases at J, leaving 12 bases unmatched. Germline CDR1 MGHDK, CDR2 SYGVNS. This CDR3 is CASRTGTEITYEQYF. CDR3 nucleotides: TGTGCCAGCAGGACCGGGACAGAAATAACTTACGAGCAGTACTTC.

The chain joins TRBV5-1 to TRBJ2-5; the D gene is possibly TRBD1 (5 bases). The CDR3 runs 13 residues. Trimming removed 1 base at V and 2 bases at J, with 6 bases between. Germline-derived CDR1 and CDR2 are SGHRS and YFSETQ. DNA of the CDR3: TGCGCCAGCAGCTTGCAGGGTCAAGAGACCCAGTACTTC. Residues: CASSLQGQETQYF. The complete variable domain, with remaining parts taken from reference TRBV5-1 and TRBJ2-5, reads KAGVTQTPRYLIKTRGQQVTLSCSPISGHRSVSWYQQTPGQGLQFLFEYFSETQRNKGNFPGRFSGRQFSNSRSEMNVSTLELGDSALYLCASSLQGQETQYFGPGTRLLVL.

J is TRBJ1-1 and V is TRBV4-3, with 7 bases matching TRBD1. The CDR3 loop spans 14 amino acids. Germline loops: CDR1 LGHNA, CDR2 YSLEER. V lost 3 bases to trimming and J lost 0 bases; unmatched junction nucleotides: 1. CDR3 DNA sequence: TGCGCCAGCAGCCAGACAGGGTTGAACACTGAAGCTTTCTTT. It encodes CASSQTGLNTEAFF.

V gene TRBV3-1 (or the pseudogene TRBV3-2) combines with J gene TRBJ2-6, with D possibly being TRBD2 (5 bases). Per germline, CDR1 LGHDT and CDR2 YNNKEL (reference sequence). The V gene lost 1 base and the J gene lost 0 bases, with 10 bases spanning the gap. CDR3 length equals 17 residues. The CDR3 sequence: CASSQVWSGSGANVLTF. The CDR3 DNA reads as TGTGCCAGCAGCCAAGTATGGAGCGGCTCTGGGGCCAACGTCCTGACTTTC.

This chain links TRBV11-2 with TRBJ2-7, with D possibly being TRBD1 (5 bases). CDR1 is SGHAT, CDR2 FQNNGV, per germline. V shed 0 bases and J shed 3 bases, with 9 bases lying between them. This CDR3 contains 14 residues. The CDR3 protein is CASSLEQAYYEQYF. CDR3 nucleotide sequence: TGTGCCAGCAGCTTAGAACAGGCCTACTACGAGCAGTACTTC.

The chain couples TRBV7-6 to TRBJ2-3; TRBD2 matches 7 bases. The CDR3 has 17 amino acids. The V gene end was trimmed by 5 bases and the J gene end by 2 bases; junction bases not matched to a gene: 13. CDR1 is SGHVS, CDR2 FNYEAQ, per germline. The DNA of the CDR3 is TGTGCCAGCAGCGCAAGCTTGGCGGGAGCTTTCACAGATACGCAGTATTTT. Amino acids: CASSASLAGAFTDTQYF. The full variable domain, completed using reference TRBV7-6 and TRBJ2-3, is GAGVSQSPRYKVTKRGQDVALRCDPISGHVSLYWYRQALGQGPEFLTYFNYEAQQDKSGLPNDRFSAERPEGSISTLTIQRTEQRDSAMYRCASSASLAGAFTDTQYFGPGTRLTVL.

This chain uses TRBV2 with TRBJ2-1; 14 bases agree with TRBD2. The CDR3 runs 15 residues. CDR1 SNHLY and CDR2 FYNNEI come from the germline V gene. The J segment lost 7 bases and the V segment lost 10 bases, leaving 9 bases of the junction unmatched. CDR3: CATAAGTSGRNEQFF. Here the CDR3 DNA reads TGTGCCACCGCGGCGGGGACTAGCGGGAGAAATGAGCAGTTCTTC.

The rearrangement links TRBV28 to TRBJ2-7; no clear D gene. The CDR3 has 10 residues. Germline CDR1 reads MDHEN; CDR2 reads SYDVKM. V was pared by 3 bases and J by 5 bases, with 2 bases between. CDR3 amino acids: CASSFDEQYF. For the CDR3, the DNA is TGTGCCAGCAGTTTCGACGAGCAGTACTTC.

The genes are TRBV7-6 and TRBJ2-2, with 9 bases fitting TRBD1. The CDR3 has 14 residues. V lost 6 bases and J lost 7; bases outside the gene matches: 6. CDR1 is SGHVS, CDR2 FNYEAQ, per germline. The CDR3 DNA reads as TGTGCCAGCAGGGAACAGGGGGCGATCGGGGAGCTGTTTTTT. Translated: CASREQGAIGELFF. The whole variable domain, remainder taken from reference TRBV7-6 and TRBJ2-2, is GAGVSQSPRYKVTKRGQDVALRCDPISGHVSLYWYRQALGQGPEFLTYFNYEAQQDKSGLPNDRFSAERPEGSISTLTIQRTEQRDSAMYRCASREQGAIGELFFGEGSRLTVL.

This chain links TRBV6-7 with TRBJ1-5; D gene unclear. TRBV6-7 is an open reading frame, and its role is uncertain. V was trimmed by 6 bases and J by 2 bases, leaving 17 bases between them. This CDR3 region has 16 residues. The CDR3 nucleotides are TGTGCCAGCAGCCGAAAATGGGGAGATCGCAATCAGCCCCAGCATTTT. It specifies CASSRKWGDRNQPQHF.

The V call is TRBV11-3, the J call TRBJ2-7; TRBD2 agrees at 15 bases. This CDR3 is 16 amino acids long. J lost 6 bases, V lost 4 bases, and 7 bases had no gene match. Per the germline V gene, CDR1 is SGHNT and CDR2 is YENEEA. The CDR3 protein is CASSSGLAGGSPEQYF. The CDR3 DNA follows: TGTGCCAGCAGCTCGGGACTAGCGGGAGGTTCCCCCGAGCAGTACTTC. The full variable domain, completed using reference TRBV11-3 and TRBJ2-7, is EAGVVQSPRYKIIEKKQPVAFWCNPISGHNTLYWYLQNLGQGPELLIRYENEEAVDDSQLPKDRFSAERLKGVDSTLKIQPAELGDSAVYLCASSSGLAGGSPEQYFGPGTRLTVT.

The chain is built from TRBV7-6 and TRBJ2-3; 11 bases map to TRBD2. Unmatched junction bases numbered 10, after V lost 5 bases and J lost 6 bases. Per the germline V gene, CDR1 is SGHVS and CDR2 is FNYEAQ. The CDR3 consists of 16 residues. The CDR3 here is CASSPITSGRWDTQYF. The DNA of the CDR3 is TGTGCCAGCAGCCCCATTACTAGCGGGAGATGGGATACGCAGTATTTT.

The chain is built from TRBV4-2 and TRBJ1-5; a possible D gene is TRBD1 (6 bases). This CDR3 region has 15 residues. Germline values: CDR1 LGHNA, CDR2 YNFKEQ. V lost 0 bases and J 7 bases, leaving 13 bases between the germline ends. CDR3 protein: CASSQDPGAGQPQHF. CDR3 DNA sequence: TGTGCCAGCAGCCAAGATCCAGGGGCTGGGCAGCCCCAGCATTTT.